This T cell receptor (beta chain) was captured in a study of blood T cells in healthy people across ages. Primers used in a second PCR of about 7 to 12 cycles were a sample-barcoded 5' primer and a J-beta primer mix. TCRdb itself ran the 5' RACE reads through MiXCR, one entry per CDR3 protein. The sample shows about 720,000 distinct CDR3 sequences, more than 20% of them seen only once. This clonotype came up a few times. CDR1 is LGHNA and CDR2 is YSLEER in the germline V gene. V lost 0 bases and J 7 bases, leaving 13 bases between the germline ends. CDR3 length: 14 residues. This sample was also put to use in a study of T cells of mothers and their children. That paper notes: An overlap that was slightly higher, though non-significant, was seen in related mother-child pairs versus unrelated pairs.

The TCR sequence derives from a boy younger than 18 in good health. The chain couples TRBV4-3 to TRBJ2-7, with D unresolved. The sequencing sample was made of blood. CDR3 nucleotides: TGCGCCAGCAGCCAAGACACTGCCCTCGGAGAGCAGTACTTC. Translation: CASSQDTALGEQYF.